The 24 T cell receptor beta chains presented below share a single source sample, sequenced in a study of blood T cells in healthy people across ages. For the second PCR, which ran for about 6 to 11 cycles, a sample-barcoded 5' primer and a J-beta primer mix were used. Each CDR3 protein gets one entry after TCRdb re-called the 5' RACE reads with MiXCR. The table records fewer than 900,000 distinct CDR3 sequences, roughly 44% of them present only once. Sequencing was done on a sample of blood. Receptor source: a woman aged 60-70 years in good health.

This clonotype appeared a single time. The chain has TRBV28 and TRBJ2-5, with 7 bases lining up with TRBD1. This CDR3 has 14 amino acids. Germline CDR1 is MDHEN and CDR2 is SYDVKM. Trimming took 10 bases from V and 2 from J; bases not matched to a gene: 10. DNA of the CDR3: TGTGCCACCAGATCGGGACAGTTTCAAGAGACCCAGTACTTC. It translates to CATRSGQFQETQYF. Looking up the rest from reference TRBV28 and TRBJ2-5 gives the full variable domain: DVKVTQSSRYLVKRTGEKVFLECVQDMDHENMFWYRQDPGLGLRLIYFSYDVKMKEKGDIPEGYSVSREKKERFSLILESASTNQTSMYLCATRSGQFQETQYFGPGTRLLVL.

The CDR3 DNA is TGTGCCAGCAGCATAACAGGTCTGGGGACTGGGGCCAACGTCCTGACTTTC. Translating it yields CASSITGLGTGANVLTF. The chain links TRBV7-6 to TRBJ2-6; possibly TRBD1 for D (5 bases). CDR3 size: 17 residues. From germline, CDR1 is SGHVS and CDR2 FNYEAQ. Between the trimmed V and J ends, which lost 5 bases and 2 bases, there was a span of 16 bases.

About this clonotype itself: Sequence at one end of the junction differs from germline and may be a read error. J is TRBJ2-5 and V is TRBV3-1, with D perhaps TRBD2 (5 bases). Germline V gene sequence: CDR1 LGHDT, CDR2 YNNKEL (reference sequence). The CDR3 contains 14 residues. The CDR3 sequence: CASSQGGSQETRYF. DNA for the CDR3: TGTGCCAGCAGCCAAGGAGGGAGCCAAGAGACCCGGTACTTC.

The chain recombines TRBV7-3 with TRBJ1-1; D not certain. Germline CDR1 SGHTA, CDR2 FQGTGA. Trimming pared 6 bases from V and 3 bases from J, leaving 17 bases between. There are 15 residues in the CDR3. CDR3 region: CASSLYPGTDTEAFF. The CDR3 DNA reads TGTGCCAGCAGTTTATATCCGGGTACGGACACTGAAGCTTTCTTT. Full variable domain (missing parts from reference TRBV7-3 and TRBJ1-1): GAGVSQTPSNKVTEKGKYVELRCDPISGHTALYWYRQSLGQGPEFLIYFQGTGAADDSGLPNDRFFAVRPEGSVSTLKIQRTERGDSAVYLCASSLYPGTDTEAFFGQGTRLTVV.

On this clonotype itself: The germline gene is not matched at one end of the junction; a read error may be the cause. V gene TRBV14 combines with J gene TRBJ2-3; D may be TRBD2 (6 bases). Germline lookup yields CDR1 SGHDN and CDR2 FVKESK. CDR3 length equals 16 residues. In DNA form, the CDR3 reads TGTGCCAGCAGCCAAGATAGCGGACTCAACACAGATATGCAGTATTTT. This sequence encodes CASSQDSGLNTDMQYF.

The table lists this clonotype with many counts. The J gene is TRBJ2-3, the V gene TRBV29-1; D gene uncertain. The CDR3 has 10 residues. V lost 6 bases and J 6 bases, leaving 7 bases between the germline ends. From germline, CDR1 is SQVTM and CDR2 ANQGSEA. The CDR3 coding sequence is TGCAGCGTCTTAACTGATACGCAGTATTTT. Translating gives CSVLTDTQYF.

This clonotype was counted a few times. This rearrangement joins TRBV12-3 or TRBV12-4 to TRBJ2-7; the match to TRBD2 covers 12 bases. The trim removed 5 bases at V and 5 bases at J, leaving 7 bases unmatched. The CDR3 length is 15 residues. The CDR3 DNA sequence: TGTGCCAGCAGTCCCCTAGCGGGGGGGCCCCACGAGCAGTACTTC. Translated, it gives CASSPLAGGPHEQYF.

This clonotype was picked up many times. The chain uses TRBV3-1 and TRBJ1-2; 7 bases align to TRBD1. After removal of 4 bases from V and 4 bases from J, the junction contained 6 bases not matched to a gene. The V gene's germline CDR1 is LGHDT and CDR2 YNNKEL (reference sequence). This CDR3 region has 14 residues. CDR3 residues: CASSPPGQSYGYTF. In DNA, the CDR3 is TGTGCCAGCAGCCCGCCGGGACAGAGCTATGGCTACACCTTC.

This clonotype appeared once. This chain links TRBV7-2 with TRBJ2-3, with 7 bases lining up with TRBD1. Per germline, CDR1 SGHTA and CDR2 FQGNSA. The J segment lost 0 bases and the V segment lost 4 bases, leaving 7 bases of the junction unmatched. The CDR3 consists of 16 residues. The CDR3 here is CASSSRGQTSTDTQYF. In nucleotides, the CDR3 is TGTGCCAGCAGCTCCAGGGGACAGACTAGCACAGATACGCAGTATTTT.

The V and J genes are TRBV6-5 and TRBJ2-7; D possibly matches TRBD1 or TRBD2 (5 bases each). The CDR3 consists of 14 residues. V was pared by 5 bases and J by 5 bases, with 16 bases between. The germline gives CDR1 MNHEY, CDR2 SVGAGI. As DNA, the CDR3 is TGTGCCAGCAGTGGCGTGGGGGATGCGCACGAGCAGTACTTC. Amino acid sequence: CASSGVGDAHEQYF.

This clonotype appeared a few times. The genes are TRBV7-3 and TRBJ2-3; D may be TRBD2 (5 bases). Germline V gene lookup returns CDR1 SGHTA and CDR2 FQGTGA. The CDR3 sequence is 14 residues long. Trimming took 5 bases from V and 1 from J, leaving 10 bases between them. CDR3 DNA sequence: TGTGCCAGCAGCCTACTAGACCGCACAGATACGCAGTATTTT. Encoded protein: CASSLLDRTDTQYF.

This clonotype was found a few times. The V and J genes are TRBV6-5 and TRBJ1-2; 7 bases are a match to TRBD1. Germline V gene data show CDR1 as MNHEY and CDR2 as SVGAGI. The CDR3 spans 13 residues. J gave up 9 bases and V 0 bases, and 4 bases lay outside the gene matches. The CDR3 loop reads CASSYSHRGSYTF. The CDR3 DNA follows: TGTGCCAGCAGTTACTCACACAGGGGAAGCTACACCTTC.

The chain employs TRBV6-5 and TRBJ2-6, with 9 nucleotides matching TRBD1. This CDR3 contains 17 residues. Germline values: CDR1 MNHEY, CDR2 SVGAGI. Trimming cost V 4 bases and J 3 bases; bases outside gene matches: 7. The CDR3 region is CASSSGTGIFGANVLTF. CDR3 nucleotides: TGTGCCAGCAGTTCCGGGACAGGGATTTTTGGGGCCAACGTCCTGACTTTC.

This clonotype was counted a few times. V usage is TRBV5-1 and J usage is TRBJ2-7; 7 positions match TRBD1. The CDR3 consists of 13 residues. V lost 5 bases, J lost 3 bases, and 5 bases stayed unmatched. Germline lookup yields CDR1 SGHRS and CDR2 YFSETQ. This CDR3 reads CASSWDRNYEQYF. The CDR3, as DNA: TGCGCCAGCAGTTGGGACAGAAACTACGAGCAGTACTTC.

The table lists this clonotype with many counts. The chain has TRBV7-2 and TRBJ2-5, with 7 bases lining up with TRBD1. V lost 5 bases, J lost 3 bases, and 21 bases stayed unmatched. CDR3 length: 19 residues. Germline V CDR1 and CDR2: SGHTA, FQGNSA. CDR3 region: CASSRTGGNAGRLKETQYF. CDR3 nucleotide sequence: TGTGCCAGCAGCAGGACAGGCGGTAACGCGGGCCGCCTTAAAGAGACCCAGTACTTC.

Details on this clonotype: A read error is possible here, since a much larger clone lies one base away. The CDR3: CASISKDSYNEQFF. The CDR3 DNA sequence: TGTGCCAGCATCTCGAAGGACTCCTACAATGAGCAGTTCTTC. The rearrangement joins TRBV12-3 or TRBV12-4 to TRBJ2-1; D uncertain. V was cut by 7 bases and J by 0 bases, with 10 bases left in between. The CDR3 has 14 residues.

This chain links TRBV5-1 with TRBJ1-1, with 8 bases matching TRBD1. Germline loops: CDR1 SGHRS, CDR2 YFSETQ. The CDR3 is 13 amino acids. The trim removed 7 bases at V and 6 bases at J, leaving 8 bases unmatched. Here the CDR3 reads CASARTGTPEAFF. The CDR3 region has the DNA TGCGCCAGCGCCAGGACAGGGACCCCTGAAGCTTTCTTT.

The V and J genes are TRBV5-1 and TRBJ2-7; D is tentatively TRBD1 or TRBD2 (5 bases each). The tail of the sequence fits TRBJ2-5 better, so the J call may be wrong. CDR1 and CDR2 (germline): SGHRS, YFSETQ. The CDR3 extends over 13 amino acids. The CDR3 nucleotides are TGCGCCAGCAGCTCCGGGACCCGAGAGACCCAGTACTTC. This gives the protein CASSSGTRETQYF.

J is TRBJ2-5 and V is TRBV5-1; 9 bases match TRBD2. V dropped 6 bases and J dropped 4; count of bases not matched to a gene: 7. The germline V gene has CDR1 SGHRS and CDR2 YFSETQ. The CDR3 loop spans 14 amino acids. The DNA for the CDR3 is TGCGCCAGCAATATAGCGGGAGAGGGAGAGACCCAGTACTTC. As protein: CASNIAGEGETQYF.

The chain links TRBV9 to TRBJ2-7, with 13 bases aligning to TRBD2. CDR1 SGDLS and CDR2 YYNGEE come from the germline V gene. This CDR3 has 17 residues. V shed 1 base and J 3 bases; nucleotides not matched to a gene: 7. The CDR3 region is CASSVSSGTSGIYEQYF. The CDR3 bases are TGTGCCAGCAGCGTATCCTCCGGGACTAGCGGGATCTACGAGCAGTACTTC.

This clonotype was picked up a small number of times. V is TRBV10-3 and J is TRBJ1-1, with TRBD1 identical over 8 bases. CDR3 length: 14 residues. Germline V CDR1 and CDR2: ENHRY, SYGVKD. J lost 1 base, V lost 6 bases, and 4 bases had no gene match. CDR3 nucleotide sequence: TGTGCCATCAGCATACAGGGGGGGAACACTGAAGCTTTCTTT. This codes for CAISIQGGNTEAFF.

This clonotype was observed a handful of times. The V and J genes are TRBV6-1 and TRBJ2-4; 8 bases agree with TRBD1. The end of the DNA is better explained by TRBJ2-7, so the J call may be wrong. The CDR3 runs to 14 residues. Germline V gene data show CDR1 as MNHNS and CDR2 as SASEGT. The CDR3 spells CASSKMDRAHEQYF. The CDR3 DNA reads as TGTGCCAGCAGTAAAATGGACAGGGCCCACGAGCAGTACTTC.

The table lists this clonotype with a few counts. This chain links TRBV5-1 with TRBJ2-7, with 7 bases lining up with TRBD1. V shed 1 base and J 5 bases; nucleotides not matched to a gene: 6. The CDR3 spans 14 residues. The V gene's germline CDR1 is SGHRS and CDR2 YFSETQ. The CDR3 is CASSLIEGGHEQYF. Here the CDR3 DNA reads TGCGCCAGCAGCTTGATAGAAGGGGGCCACGAGCAGTACTTC. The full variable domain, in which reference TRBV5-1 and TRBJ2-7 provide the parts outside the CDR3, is KAGVTQTPRYLIKTRGQQVTLSCSPISGHRSVSWYQQTPGQGLQFLFEYFSETQRNKGNFPGRFSGRQFSNSRSEMNVSTLELGDSALYLCASSLIEGGHEQYFGPGTRLTVT.

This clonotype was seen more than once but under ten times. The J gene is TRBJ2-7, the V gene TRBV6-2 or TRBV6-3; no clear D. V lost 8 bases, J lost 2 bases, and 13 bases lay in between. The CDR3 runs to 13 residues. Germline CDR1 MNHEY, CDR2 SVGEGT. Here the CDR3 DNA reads TGTGCCAGCGGCAACCTCATAACCTACGAGCAGTACTTC. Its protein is CASGNLITYEQYF.